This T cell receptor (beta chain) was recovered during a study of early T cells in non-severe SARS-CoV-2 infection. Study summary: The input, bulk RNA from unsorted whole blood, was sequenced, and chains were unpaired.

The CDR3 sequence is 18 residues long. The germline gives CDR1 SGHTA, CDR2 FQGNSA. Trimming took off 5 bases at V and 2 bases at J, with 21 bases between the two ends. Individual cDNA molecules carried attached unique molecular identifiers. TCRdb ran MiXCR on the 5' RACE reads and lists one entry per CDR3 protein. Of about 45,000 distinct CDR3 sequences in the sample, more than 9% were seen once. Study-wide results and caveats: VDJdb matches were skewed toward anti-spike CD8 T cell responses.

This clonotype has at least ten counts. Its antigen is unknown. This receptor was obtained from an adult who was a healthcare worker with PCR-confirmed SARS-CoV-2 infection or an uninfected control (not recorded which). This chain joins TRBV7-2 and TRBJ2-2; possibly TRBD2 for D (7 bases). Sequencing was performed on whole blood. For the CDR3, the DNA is TGTGCCAGCAGCCGGACAAGCGGGACAATGCGTAACACCGGGGAGCTGTTTTTT. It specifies CASSRTSGTMRNTGELFF.